These T cell receptor beta chains were read from a single sample in a study of cytomegalovirus exposure and HLA in healthy donors. Profiled with immunoSEQ multiplex PCR; TCRdb holds only in-frame clones, not every one. The sample lists around 120,000 clones; over 15% were seen once. Sequenced material: PBMCs. Every receptor here comes from a woman younger than 35 in good health and CMV-seronegative. The CDR3 runs from the conserved cysteine through the conserved F or W. The order of the fields is D gene, clone size, V gene, J gene, CDR3 protein, CDR3 DNA. D genes are given only for firm matches. Size tells how often a clone was seen (once, few, many) or the class of an expanded clone, and some rows leave it out.

NA	NA	TRBV6-5	TRBJ2-3	CASSSRAGAEDTQYF	TGTGCCAGCAGTTCGAGGGCGGGGGCGGAAGATACGCAGTATTTT
TRBD2	NA	TRBV12-5	TRBJ2-1	CASGLVRASGSSNEQFF	TGTGCTAGTGGTTTGGTACGGGCTAGCGGGAGTTCGAATGAGCAGTTCTTC
NA	NA	TRBV5-5	TRBJ1-5	CASPGITFSNQPQHF	TGTGCCAGCCCAGGGATCACGTTTAGCAATCAGCCCCAGCATTTT
NA	NA	TRBV7-3	TRBJ2-3	CASSRGDTQYF	TGTGCCAGCAGTAGAGGAGATACGCAGTATTTT
TRBD1	NA	TRBV5-4	TRBJ1-2	CASSAATGGVGYTF	TGTGCCAGCAGCGCAGCAACAGGGGGCGTCGGCTACACCTTC
NA	NA	TRBV2	TRBJ1-1	CASSSRRGRTQEAFF	TGTGCCAGCAGTTCCAGGCGCGGACGGACACAAGAAGCTTTCTTT
TRBD2	few	TRBV29-1	TRBJ2-1	CSVEDASVAGVNEQFF	TGCAGCGTTGAAGATGCCTCCGTAGCGGGAGTCAATGAGCAGTTCTTC
TRBD1	NA	TRBV5-1	TRBJ1-4	CASSFGTVNEKLFF	TGCGCCAGCAGCTTCGGGACAGTTAATGAAAAACTGTTTTTT
NA	few	TRBV7-2	TRBJ2-7	CASSLGSAGAAWEQYF	TGTGCCAGCAGCTTAGGGTCGGCGGGGGCTGCTTGGGAGCAGTACTTC
TRBD2	NA	TRBV7-3	TRBJ2-1	CASSPLAGPTEQFF	TGTGCCAGCAGCCCTTTAGCGGGGCCGACTGAGCAGTTCTTC
NA	few	TRBV27	TRBJ1-1	CASSLSRQANTEAFF	TGTGCCAGCAGTTTATCCCGACAGGCCAACACTGAAGCTTTCTTT
NA	few	TRBV7-2	TRBJ2-7	CASSKVGGSYEQYF	TGTGCCAGCAGCAAAGTTGGCGGAAGCTACGAGCAGTACTTC
NA	few	TRBV28	TRBJ1-5	CASSLGRGGSPQHF	TGTGCCAGCAGCCTAGGGAGGGGGGGATCGCCCCAGCATTTT
NA	NA	TRBV27	TRBJ2-7	CASSRGRAREQYF	TGTGCCAGCAGTCGCGGCAGGGCACGGGAGCAGTACTTC
TRBD2	few	TRBV28	TRBJ2-5	CASSFPSGGGQETQYF	TGTGCCAGCAGTTTCCCTAGCGGGGGGGGGCAAGAGACCCAGTACTTC
TRBD1	once	TRBV30	TRBJ2-1	CAWGTGASYNEQFF	TGTGCCTGGGGGACAGGGGCCTCCTACAATGAACAGTTCTTC
NA	NA	TRBV15	TRBJ2-5	CATSRDPGSEETQYF	TGTGCCACCAGCAGAGACCCGGGAAGTGAAGAGACCCAGTACTTC
TRBD1	few	TRBV7-8	TRBJ1-5	CASSSGGQGGLNQPQHF	TGTGCCAGCAGCTCCGGGGGACAGGGGGGCCTGAATCAGCCCCAGCATTTT
NA	NA	TRBV4-1	TRBJ1-5	CASSQEGASNQPQHF	TGCGCCAGCAGCCAAGAGGGGGCTAGCAATCAGCCCCAGCATTTT
TRBD2	NA	TRBV19	TRBJ2-6	CASSEPAGSSGANVLTF	TGTGCCAGTAGTGAACCAGCGGGATCCTCCGGGGCCAACGTCCTGACTTTC
TRBD1	few	TRBV6-5	TRBJ1-5	CASSDRDRGQKPQHF	TGTGCCAGCAGCGACAGGGACAGGGGGCAGAAGCCCCAGCATTTT
NA	many	TRBV5-1	TRBJ2-2	CASSLNPADRVFF	TGCGCCAGCAGCTTGAATCCAGCGGATAGGGTGTTTTTT
NA	few	TRBV4-2	TRBJ1-1	CASSQDYRGLSAFF	TGTGCCAGCAGCCAAGATTATCGCGGCCTGTCAGCTTTCTTT
NA	few	TRBV7-9	TRBJ1-2	CASSLGEIGGYTF	TGTGCCAGCAGCTTGGGTGAGATCGGGGGCTACACCTTC
NA	NA	TRBV10-3	TRBJ2-7	CAISYSSVEQYF	TGTGCCATCAGTTATTCTAGCGTCGAGCAGTACTTC
NA	few	TRBV29-1	TRBJ1-4	CSVRGSGATNEKLFF	TGCAGCGTACGCGGTAGCGGTGCAACTAATGAAAAACTGTTTTTT
NA	NA	TRBV30	TRBJ2-1	CAWTPNFAGYNEQFF	TGTGCCTGGACCCCCAACTTCGCAGGGTACAATGAGCAGTTCTTC
TRBD1	few	TRBV6-1	TRBJ2-7	CASSEQVTGAYEQYF	TGTGCCAGCAGTGAACAAGTGACAGGGGCCTACGAGCAGTACTTC
TRBD1	NA	TRBV2	TRBJ1-3	CASSPEGASGNTIYF	TGTGCCAGCAGCCCGGAGGGGGCATCGGGAAACACCATATATTTT
NA	few	TRBV6-1	TRBJ1-1	CASLGGDPTEAFF	TGTGCCAGCCTGGGGGGGGACCCCACTGAAGCTTTCTTT
NA	NA	TRBV30	TRBJ2-7	CAWSGSYEQYF	TGTGCCTGGAGCGGGTCCTACGAGCAGTACTTC
TRBD1	NA	TRBV19	TRBJ1-1	CASSPTGTGTEAFF	TGTGCCAGTAGCCCGACAGGGACAGGGACTGAAGCTTTCTTT
NA	few	TRBV28	TRBJ2-7	CASSSAQGTEQYF	TGTGCCAGCAGTTCGGCACAGGGAACCGAGCAGTACTTC
TRBD1	NA	TRBV6-1	TRBJ1-2	CASSTGGGGADGYTF	TGTGCCAGCAGCACGGGCGGAGGGGGCGCCGATGGCTACACCTTC
TRBD1	NA	TRBV4-3	TRBJ1-6	CASSHPPGTGVPRGSPLHF	TGCGCCAGCAGCCACCCGCCCGGGACAGGGGTACCCAGGGGGTCACCCCTCCACTTT
TRBD1	NA	TRBV19	TRBJ1-1	CATYRGGSTEAFF	TGTGCCACGTACAGGGGGGGAAGCACTGAAGCTTTCTTT
NA	NA	TRBV2	TRBJ2-5	CASSGTGSQETQYF	TGTGCCAGCAGTGGAACAGGATCTCAAGAGACCCAGTACTTC
TRBD1	few	TRBV2	TRBJ2-1	CASSEIKKGTGANEQFF	TGTGCCAGCAGTGAAATCAAGAAAGGGACAGGGGCAAATGAGCAGTTCTTC
TRBD2	NA	TRBV28	TRBJ2-7	CASTAPGGSYEQYF	TGTGCCAGCACCGCCCCGGGGGGGTCCTACGAGCAGTACTTC
TRBD1	NA	TRBV9	TRBJ1-2	CASNRQGHYGYTF	TGTGCCAGCAACAGACAGGGTCACTATGGCTACACCTTC
TRBD1	NA	TRBV19	TRBJ1-5	CAARTGLQPQHF	TGTGCCGCTAGGACAGGGCTTCAGCCCCAGCATTTT
TRBD2	NA	TRBV7-7	TRBJ2-2	CASSRLAGSTGELFF	TGTGCTAGCAGCCGGCTAGCGGGATCCACCGGGGAGCTGTTTTTT
TRBD2	NA	TRBV2	TRBJ2-3	CASSRLAASTDTQYF	TGTGCCAGCAGTCGACTAGCGGCTAGCACAGATACGCAGTATTTT
TRBD2	few	TRBV4-1	TRBJ2-7	CASSQGGLAGSYYEQYF	TGCGCCAGCAGCCAAGGCGGACTAGCGGGTAGTTACTACGAGCAGTACTTC
TRBD1	NA	TRBV5-6	TRBJ1-1	CASSRTGQVNTEAFF	TGTGCCAGCAGCCGGACCGGACAGGTGAACACTGAAGCTTTCTTT
NA	once	TRBV5-1	TRBJ2-6	CASSLDTGANVLTF	TGCGCCAGCAGCTTGGATACAGGGGCCAACGTCCTGACTTTC